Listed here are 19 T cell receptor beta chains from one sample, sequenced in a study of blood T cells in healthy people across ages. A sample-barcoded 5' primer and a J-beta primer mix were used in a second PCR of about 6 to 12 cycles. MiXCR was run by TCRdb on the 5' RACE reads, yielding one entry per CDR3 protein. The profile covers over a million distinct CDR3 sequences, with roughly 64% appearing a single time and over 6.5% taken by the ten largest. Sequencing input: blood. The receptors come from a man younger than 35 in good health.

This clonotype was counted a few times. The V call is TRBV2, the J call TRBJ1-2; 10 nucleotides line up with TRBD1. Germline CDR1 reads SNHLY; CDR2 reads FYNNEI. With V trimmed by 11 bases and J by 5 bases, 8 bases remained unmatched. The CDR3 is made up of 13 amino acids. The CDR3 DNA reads TGTGCCTCGATCGGGACAGGGGAATATGGCTACACCTTC. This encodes CASIGTGEYGYTF. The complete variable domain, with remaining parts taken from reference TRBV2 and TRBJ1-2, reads EPEVTQTPSHQVTQMGQEVILRCVPISNHLYFYWYRQILGQKVEFLVSFYNNEISEKSEIFDDQFSVERPDGSNFTLKIRSTKLEDSAMYFCASIGTGEYGYTFGSGTRLTVV.

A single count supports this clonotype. The CDR3: CAGKRSYNSPLHF. The CDR3 region has the DNA TGTGCCGGCAAAAGGTCCTATAATTCACCCCTCCACTTT. The chain employs TRBV2 and TRBJ1-6, with D hard to call. Germline V gene data show CDR1 as SNHLY and CDR2 as FYNNEI. This CDR3 comprises 13 residues. V was cut by 11 bases and J by 1 base, with 9 bases left in between.

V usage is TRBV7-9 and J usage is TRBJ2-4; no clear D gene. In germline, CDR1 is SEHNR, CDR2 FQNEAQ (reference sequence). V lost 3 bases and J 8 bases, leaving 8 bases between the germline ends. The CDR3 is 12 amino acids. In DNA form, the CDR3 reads TGTGCCAGCAGCTTCGATGTGGACATTCAGTACTTC. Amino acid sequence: CASSFDVDIQYF.

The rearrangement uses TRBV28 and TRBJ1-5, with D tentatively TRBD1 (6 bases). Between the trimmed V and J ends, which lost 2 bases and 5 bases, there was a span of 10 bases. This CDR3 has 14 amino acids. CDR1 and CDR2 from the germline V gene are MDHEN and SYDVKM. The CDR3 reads CASSLGQLHQPQHF. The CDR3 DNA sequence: TGTGCCAGCAGTTTAGGACAGCTTCATCAGCCCCAGCATTTT.

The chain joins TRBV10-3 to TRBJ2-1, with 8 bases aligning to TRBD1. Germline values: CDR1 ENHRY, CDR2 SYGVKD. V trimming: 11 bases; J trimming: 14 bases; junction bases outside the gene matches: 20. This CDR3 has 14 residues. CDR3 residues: CAVELTGEGSGKFF. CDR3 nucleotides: TGTGCCGTCGAGTTGACAGGGGAAGGGAGTGGGAAGTTCTTC.

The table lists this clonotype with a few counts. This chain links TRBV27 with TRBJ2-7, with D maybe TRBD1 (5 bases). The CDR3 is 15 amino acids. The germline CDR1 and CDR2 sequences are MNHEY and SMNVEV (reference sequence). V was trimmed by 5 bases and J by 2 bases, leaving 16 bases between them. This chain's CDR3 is CASSQVGRSPYEQYF. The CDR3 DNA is TGTGCCAGCAGTCAAGTGGGGCGGTCCCCCTACGAGCAGTACTTC.

The CDR3 DNA sequence: TGCAGCGTTGAAGGAGCGGGGGACCTCAACAATGAGCAGTTCTTC. Its protein is CSVEGAGDLNNEQFF. This chain connects TRBV29-1 to TRBJ2-1; 8 nucleotides agree with TRBD2. This CDR3 is 15 amino acids long. Germline V gene sequence: CDR1 SQVTM, CDR2 ANQGSEA. V lost 1 base, J lost 5 bases, and 7 bases stayed unmatched.

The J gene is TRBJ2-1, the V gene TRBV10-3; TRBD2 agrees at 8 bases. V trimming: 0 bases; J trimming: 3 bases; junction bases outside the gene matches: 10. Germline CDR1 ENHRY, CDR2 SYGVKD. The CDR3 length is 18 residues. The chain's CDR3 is CAISESTGLAGFYNEQFF. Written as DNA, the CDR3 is TGTGCCATCAGTGAGTCGACGGGCCTAGCGGGCTTCTACAATGAGCAGTTCTTC.

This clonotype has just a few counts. CDR3 nucleotide sequence: TGCAGTGCCACAGGGCCCCACTATGGCTACACCTTC. Its translation is CSATGPHYGYTF. This chain connects TRBV20-1 to TRBJ1-2; the D gene is possibly TRBD1 (6 bases). V lost 6 bases to trimming and J lost 3 bases, with 11 bases between them. Germline V CDR1 and CDR2: DFQATT, SNEGSKA (reference sequence). The CDR3 consists of 12 residues.

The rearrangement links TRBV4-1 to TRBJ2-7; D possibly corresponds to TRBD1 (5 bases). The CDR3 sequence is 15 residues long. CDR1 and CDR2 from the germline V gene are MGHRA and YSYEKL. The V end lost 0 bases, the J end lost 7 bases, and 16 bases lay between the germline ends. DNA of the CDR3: TGCGCCAGCAGCCAAGAAACCGACAGACTTCGGGAGCAGTACTTC. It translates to CASSQETDRLREQYF.

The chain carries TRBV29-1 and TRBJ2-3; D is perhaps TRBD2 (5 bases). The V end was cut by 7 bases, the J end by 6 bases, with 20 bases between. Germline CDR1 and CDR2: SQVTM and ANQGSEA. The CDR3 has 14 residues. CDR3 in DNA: TGCAGCGCCAAAAGGGCTACTAGTCTGGATACGCAGTATTTT. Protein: CSAKRATSLDTQYF.

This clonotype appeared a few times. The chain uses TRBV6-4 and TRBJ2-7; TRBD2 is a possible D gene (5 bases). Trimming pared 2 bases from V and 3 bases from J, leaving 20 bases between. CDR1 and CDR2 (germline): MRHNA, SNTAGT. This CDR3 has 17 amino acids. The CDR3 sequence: CASSDPLGVVLLYEQYF. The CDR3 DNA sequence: TGTGCCAGCAGTGACCCCCTCGGGGTCGTACTCCTCTACGAGCAGTACTTC.

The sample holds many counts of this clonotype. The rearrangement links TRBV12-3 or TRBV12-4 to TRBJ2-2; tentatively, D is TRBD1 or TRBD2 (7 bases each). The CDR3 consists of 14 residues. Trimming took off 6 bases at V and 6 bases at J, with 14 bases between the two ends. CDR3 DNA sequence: TGTGCCAGCAGGCAGGGGGGGGATGCCGGGGAGCTGTTTTTT. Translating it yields CASRQGGDAGELFF.

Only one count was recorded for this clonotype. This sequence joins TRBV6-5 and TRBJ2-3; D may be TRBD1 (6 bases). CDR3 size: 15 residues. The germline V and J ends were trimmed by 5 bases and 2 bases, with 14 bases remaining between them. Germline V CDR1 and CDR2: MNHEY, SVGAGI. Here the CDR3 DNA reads TGTGCCAGCAGTCCTGGGGGCGCCTACACAGATACGCAGTATTTT. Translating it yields CASSPGGAYTDTQYF.

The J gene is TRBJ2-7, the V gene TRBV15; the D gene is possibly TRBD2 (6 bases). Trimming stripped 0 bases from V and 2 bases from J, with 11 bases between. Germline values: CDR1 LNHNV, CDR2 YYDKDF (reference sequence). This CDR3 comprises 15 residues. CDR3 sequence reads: CATSREGEETYEQYF. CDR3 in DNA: TGTGCCACCAGCAGAGAAGGGGAGGAGACCTACGAGCAGTACTTC.

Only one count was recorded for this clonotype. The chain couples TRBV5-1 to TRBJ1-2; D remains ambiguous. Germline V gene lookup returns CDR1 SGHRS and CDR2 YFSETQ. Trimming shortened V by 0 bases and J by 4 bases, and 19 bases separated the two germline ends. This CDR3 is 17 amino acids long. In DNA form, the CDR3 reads TGCGCCAGCAGCTTGGACCTCGTTCCGGACGGAATCTATGGCTACACCTTC. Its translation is CASSLDLVPDGIYGYTF.

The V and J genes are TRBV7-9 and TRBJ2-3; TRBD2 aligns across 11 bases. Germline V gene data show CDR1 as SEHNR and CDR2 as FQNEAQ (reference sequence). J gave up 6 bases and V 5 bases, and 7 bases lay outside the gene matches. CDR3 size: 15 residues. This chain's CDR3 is CASSRPGLAADTQYF. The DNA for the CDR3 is TGTGCCAGCAGCCGGCCGGGACTAGCGGCCGATACGCAGTATTTT.

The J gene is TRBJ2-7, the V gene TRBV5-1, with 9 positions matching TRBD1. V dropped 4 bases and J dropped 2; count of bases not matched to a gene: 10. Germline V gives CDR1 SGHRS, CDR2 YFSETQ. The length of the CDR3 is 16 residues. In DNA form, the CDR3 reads TGCGCCAGCAGCACCACCCGGGACAGGGCCACCTACGAGCAGTACTTC. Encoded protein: CASSTTRDRATYEQYF.

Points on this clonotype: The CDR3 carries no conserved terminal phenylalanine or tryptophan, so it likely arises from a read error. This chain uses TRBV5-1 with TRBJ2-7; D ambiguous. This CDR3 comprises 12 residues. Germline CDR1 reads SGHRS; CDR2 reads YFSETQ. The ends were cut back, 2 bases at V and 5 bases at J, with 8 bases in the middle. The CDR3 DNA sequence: TGCGCCAGCAGCTTAGATTTGGACGAGCAGTACTTA. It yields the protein CASSLDLDEQYL.